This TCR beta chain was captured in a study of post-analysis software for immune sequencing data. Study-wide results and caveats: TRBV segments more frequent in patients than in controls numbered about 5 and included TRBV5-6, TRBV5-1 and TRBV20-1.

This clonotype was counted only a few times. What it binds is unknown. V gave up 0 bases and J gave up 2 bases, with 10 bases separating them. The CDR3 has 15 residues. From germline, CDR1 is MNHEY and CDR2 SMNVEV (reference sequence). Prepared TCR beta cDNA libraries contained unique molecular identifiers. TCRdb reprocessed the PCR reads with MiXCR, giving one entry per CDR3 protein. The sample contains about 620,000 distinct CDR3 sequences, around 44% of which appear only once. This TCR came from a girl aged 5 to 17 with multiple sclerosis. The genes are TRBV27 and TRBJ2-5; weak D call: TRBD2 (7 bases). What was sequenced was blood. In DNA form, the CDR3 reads TGTGCCAGCAGTTTATCGCGGGGGCCTCAAGAGACCCAGTACTTC. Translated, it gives CASSLSRGPQETQYF.